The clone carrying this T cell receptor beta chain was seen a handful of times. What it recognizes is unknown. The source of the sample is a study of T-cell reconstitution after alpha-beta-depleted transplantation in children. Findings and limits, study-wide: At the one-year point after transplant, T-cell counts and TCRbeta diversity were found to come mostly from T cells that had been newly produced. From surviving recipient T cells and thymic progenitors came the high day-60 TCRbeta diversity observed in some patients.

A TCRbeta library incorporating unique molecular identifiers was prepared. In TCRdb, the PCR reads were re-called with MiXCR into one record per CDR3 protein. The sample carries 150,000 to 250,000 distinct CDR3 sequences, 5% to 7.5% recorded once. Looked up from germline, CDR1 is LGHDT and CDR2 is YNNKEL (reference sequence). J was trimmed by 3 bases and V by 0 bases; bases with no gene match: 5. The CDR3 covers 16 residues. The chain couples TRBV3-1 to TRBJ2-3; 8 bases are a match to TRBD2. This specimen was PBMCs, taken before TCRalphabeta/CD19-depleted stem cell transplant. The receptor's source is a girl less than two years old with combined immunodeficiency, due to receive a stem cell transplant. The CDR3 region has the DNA TGTGCCAGCAGCCAAGATATCAGCGGGAGAACAGATACGCAGTATTTT. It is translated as CASSQDISGRTDTQYF.